These T cell receptor beta chains were read from a single sample in a study of cytomegalovirus exposure and HLA in healthy donors. Generated by immunoSEQ multiplex PCR, the TCRdb table keeps only in-frame clones and is missing some. Here the sample spans 200,000 to 250,000 clones, about nine tenths being singletons. The sequenced material came from PBMCs. Receptors originate from a woman between 18 and 30 years old in good health and CMV-seropositive. The CDR3 runs from the conserved cysteine through the conserved F or W. Each record gives: J gene, V gene, D gene, clone size, CDR3 protein, CDR3 DNA. D genes are given only for firm matches. The listing skips clone size in some rows; elsewhere it reads once, few, many or a size class.

j_gene: TRBJ1-1
v_gene: TRBV27
d_gene: NA
abundance: NA
CDR3aa: CASSLSGQALFLAEAFF
CDR3nt: TGTGCCAGCAGTTTATCGGGGCAGGCCCTCTTCTTGGCTGAAGCTTTCTTT

j_gene: TRBJ2-7
v_gene: TRBV27
d_gene: TRBD2
abundance: NA
CDR3aa: CASGGLAGVGGYEQYF
CDR3nt: TGTGCCAGCGGGGGACTAGCGGGAGTCGGGGGTTACGAGCAGTACTTC

j_gene: TRBJ2-5
v_gene: TRBV6-5
d_gene: NA
abundance: once
CDR3aa: CASSLRQAGTQYF
CDR3nt: TGTGCCAGCAGTCTAAGACAGGCCGGGACCCAGTACTTC

j_gene: TRBJ1-4
v_gene: TRBV11-2
d_gene: NA
abundance: NA
CDR3aa: CASRPDRTGEKLFF
CDR3nt: TGTGCCAGCAGACCCGACAGGACTGGGGAAAAACTGTTTTTT

j_gene: TRBJ2-3
v_gene: TRBV18
d_gene: TRBD1
abundance: NA
CDR3aa: CASSPGERQGKDTQYF
CDR3nt: TGTGCCAGCTCACCGGGGGAGCGACAGGGGAAAGATACGCAGTATTTT

j_gene: TRBJ1-5
v_gene: TRBV5-8
d_gene: NA
abundance: NA
CDR3aa: CASSLAVHSNQPQHF
CDR3nt: TGTGCCAGCAGCTTGGCCGTACATAGCAATCAGCCCCAGCATTTT

j_gene: TRBJ1-1
v_gene: TRBV30
d_gene: NA
abundance: NA
CDR3aa: CAWSADRNTEAFF
CDR3nt: TGTGCCTGGAGTGCGGACAGGAACACTGAAGCTTTCTTT

j_gene: TRBJ2-5
v_gene: TRBV5-1
d_gene: TRBD2
abundance: NA
CDR3aa: CASSAGTSGSPEGQYF
CDR3nt: TGCGCCAGCAGCGCTGGGACTAGCGGGTCCCCGGAGGGCCAGTACTTC

j_gene: TRBJ2-7
v_gene: TRBV5-4
d_gene: TRBD2
abundance: NA
CDR3aa: CASSPSGRDLYEQYF
CDR3nt: TGTGCCAGCAGCCCTAGCGGGCGGGACCTCTACGAGCAGTACTTC

j_gene: TRBJ1-2
v_gene: TRBV6-5
d_gene: TRBD1
abundance: NA
CDR3aa: CASSQDRSVGGYTF
CDR3nt: TGTGCCAGCAGTCAGGACAGGTCCGTAGGGGGCTACACCTTC

j_gene: TRBJ2-3
v_gene: TRBV10-3
d_gene: TRBD2
abundance: NA
CDR3aa: CAISPRGSGSTDTQYF
CDR3nt: TGTGCCATCAGTCCCCGGGGTAGCGGGAGCACAGATACGCAGTATTTT

j_gene: TRBJ1-3
v_gene: TRBV27
d_gene: TRBD1
abundance: NA
CDR3aa: CASSYDRDANTIYF
CDR3nt: TGTGCCAGCAGTTACGACAGGGATGCAAACACCATATATTTT

j_gene: TRBJ2-7
v_gene: TRBV5-1
d_gene: NA
abundance: NA
CDR3aa: CASSLQASGEQYF
CDR3nt: TGCGCCAGCAGCTTACAAGCCTCGGGCGAGCAGTACTTC

j_gene: TRBJ2-7
v_gene: TRBV5-4
d_gene: TRBD1
abundance: NA
CDR3aa: CASSLGQGAYEQYF
CDR3nt: TGTGCCAGCAGCTTAGGACAGGGGGCCTACGAGCAGTACTTC

j_gene: TRBJ1-2
v_gene: TRBV5-6
d_gene: NA
abundance: NA
CDR3aa: CASSFTGSDINYGYTF
CDR3nt: TGTGCCAGCAGCTTCACGGGATCAGATATTAACTATGGCTACACCTTC

j_gene: TRBJ1-2
v_gene: TRBV6-6
d_gene: TRBD1
abundance: NA
CDR3aa: CASSLGQGNYGYTF
CDR3nt: TGTGCCAGCAGCCTGGGACAGGGTAACTATGGCTACACCTTC

j_gene: TRBJ2-1
v_gene: TRBV4-1
d_gene: NA
abundance: NA
CDR3aa: CASSQVTREVDEQFF
CDR3nt: TGCGCCAGCAGCCAAGTAACGAGGGAGGTCGATGAGCAGTTCTTC

j_gene: TRBJ2-7
v_gene: TRBV5-1
d_gene: TRBD1
abundance: NA
CDR3aa: CASSLEQGAYEQYF
CDR3nt: TGCGCCAGCAGCTTGGAACAGGGGGCTTACGAGCAGTACTTC

j_gene: TRBJ1-1
v_gene: TRBV4-2
d_gene: TRBD1
abundance: many
CDR3aa: CASSLRTGEAMFAVTEAFF
CDR3nt: TGTGCCAGCAGCCTTCGGACAGGGGAGGCAATGTTCGCCGTCACTGAAGCTTTCTTT

j_gene: TRBJ1-5
v_gene: TRBV7-2
d_gene: NA
abundance: NA
CDR3aa: CASSAPTGLNQPQHF
CDR3nt: TGTGCCAGCAGCGCTCCCACAGGGCTCAATCAGCCCCAGCATTTT

j_gene: TRBJ2-7
v_gene: TRBV27
d_gene: NA
abundance: NA
CDR3aa: CASSLRTAYEQYF
CDR3nt: TGTGCCAGCAGTTTAAGGACAGCCTACGAGCAGTACTTC

j_gene: TRBJ1-4
v_gene: TRBV18
d_gene: TRBD1
abundance: NA
CDR3aa: CASSPGQTNEKLFF
CDR3nt: TGTGCCAGCTCCCCGGGACAGACGAATGAAAAACTGTTTTTT

j_gene: TRBJ2-5
v_gene: TRBV10-2
d_gene: TRBD1
abundance: few
CDR3aa: CASRMQGAQETQYF
CDR3nt: TGCGCCAGCAGAATGCAGGGGGCTCAAGAGACCCAGTACTTC

j_gene: TRBJ2-1
v_gene: TRBV7-2
d_gene: TRBD2
abundance: NA
CDR3aa: CASMGSGTSDYDEQFF
CDR3nt: TGTGCCAGCATGGGGAGCGGGACTAGCGATTACGATGAGCAGTTCTTC

j_gene: TRBJ2-1
v_gene: TRBV9
d_gene: TRBD2
abundance: NA
CDR3aa: CASSVALAGRGEQFF
CDR3nt: TGTGCCAGCAGCGTAGCACTAGCGGGTAGGGGTGAGCAGTTCTTC

j_gene: TRBJ2-3
v_gene: TRBV15
d_gene: NA
abundance: NA
CDR3aa: CATSSSGLLVADTQYF
CDR3nt: TGTGCCACCAGCTCCTCCGGGCTACTAGTAGCAGATACGCAGTATTTT

j_gene: TRBJ1-1
v_gene: TRBV10-1
d_gene: NA
abundance: few
CDR3aa: CASSPLQVATEAFF
CDR3nt: TGCGCCAGCAGTCCTTTACAGGTAGCCACTGAAGCTTTCTTT

j_gene: TRBJ2-1
v_gene: TRBV6-4
d_gene: TRBD2
abundance: few
CDR3aa: CASSESAGVPYNEQFF
CDR3nt: TGTGCCAGCAGTGAATCAGCGGGAGTACCCTACAATGAGCAGTTCTTC

j_gene: TRBJ2-3
v_gene: TRBV5-1
d_gene: NA
abundance: NA
CDR3aa: CASSLGLVTDTQYF
CDR3nt: TGCGCCAGCAGCTTGGGCCTAGTGACAGATACGCAGTATTTT

j_gene: TRBJ2-7
v_gene: TRBV11-1
d_gene: NA
abundance: NA
CDR3aa: CASSLWRDGEQYF
CDR3nt: TGTGCCAGCAGCTTGTGGCGCGACGGGGAGCAGTACTTC

j_gene: TRBJ2-2
v_gene: TRBV11-1
d_gene: NA
abundance: NA
CDR3aa: CASSPYFGIPNTGELFF
CDR3nt: TGTGCCAGCAGCCCTTACTTCGGGATACCGAACACCGGGGAGCTGTTTTTT

j_gene: TRBJ2-7
v_gene: TRBV7-9
d_gene: TRBD2
abundance: NA
CDR3aa: CASSPGGRVPYEQYF
CDR3nt: TGTGCCAGCAGTCCGGGGGGACGGGTCCCCTACGAGCAGTACTTC

j_gene: TRBJ1-1
v_gene: TRBV27
d_gene: TRBD1
abundance: NA
CDR3aa: CASSPGGNAEAFF
CDR3nt: TGTGCCAGCAGTCCAGGGGGCAACGCTGAAGCTTTCTTT

j_gene: TRBJ2-3
v_gene: TRBV28
d_gene: TRBD1
abundance: many
CDR3aa: CASRLGDRASTDTQYF
CDR3nt: TGTGCCAGCAGACTAGGGGACAGAGCTAGCACAGATACGCAGTATTTT

j_gene: TRBJ2-3
v_gene: TRBV5-1
d_gene: NA
abundance: NA
CDR3aa: CASSLELAAGDTQYF
CDR3nt: TGCGCCAGCAGCTTGGAACTAGCCGCAGGGGATACGCAGTATTTT

j_gene: TRBJ1-5
v_gene: TRBV28
d_gene: NA
abundance: NA
CDR3aa: CASSPNRVNQPQHF
CDR3nt: TGTGCCAGCAGTCCTAATCGAGTCAATCAGCCCCAGCATTTT

j_gene: TRBJ2-1
v_gene: TRBV28
d_gene: NA
abundance: NA
CDR3aa: CASPPDGGRSRGVYNEQFF
CDR3nt: TGTGCCAGCCCGCCTGACGGCGGGAGAAGTAGGGGGGTCTACAATGAGCAGTTCTTC

j_gene: TRBJ2-2
v_gene: TRBV6-6
d_gene: NA
abundance: few
CDR3aa: CASTLGTLNTGELFF
CDR3nt: TGTGCCAGCACCTTAGGGACTTTGAACACCGGGGAGCTGTTTTTT

j_gene: TRBJ1-2
v_gene: TRBV6-5
d_gene: NA
abundance: NA
CDR3aa: CASSYGDIPADGYTF
CDR3nt: TGTGCCAGCAGTTACGGCGATATCCCGGCGGATGGCTACACCTTC

j_gene: TRBJ1-1
v_gene: TRBV30
d_gene: TRBD1
abundance: NA
CDR3aa: CAWQTGRKAFF
CDR3nt: TGTGCCTGGCAGACAGGGAGGAAGGCTTTCTTT

j_gene: TRBJ2-7
v_gene: TRBV4-1
d_gene: TRBD1
abundance: NA
CDR3aa: CASSHSGTVSYEQYF
CDR3nt: TGCGCCAGCAGCCACTCCGGGACAGTTTCCTACGAGCAGTACTTC